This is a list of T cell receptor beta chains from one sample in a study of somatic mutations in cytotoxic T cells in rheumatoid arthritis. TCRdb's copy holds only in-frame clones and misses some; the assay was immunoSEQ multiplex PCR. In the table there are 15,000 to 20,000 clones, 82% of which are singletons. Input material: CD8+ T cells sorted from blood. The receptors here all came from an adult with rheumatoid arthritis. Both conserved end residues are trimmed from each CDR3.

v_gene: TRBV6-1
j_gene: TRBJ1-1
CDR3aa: ASTAGLGNEAF

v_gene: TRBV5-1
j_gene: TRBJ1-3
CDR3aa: ASSPQDRGRDTIY

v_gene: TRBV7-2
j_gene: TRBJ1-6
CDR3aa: ASSLYGASYNSPLH

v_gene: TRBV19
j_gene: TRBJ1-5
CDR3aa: ASGPGGNQPQH

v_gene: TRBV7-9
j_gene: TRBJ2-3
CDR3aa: ASSPRDTQY

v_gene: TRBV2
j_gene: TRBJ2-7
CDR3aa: AGAASSYYEQY

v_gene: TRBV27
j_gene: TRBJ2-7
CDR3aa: ASSPRAGLSYEQY

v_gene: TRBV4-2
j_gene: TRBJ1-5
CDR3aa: ASSPEWRSNQPQH

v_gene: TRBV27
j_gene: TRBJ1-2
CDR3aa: ASSLGTGIGYT

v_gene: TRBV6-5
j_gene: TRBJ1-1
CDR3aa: ASSSTANTEAF

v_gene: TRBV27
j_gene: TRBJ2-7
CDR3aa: ASSLTGPTRRGEQY

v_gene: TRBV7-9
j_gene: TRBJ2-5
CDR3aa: ASSLRLAQREETQY

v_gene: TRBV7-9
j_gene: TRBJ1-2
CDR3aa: ASSRLQGAYGYT

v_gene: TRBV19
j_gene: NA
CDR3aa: ASSIGIEDWGETFTYEQY

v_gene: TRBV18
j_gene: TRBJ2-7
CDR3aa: ASSPSRDVEQY

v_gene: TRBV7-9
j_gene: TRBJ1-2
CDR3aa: ASSFAGAVGYT

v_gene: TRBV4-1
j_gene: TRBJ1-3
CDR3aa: ASSHLDREGSGNTIY

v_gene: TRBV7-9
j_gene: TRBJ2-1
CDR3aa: ASSYPRDRGLSEQF

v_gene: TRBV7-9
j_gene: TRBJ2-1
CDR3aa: ASSLRTGSPYNEQF

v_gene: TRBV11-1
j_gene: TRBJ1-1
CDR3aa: ASSLRNTEAF

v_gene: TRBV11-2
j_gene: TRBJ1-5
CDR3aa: ASSLGPGAPQH

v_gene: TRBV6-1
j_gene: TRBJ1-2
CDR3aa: ASSEALGELYGYT

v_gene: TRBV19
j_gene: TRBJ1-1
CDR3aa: ASSMDSMWNTEAF

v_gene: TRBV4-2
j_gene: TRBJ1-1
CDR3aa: ASSQPGGGSEAF

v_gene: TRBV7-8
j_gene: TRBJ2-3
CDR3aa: ASSLATSTDTQY

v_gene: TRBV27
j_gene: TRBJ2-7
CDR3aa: ASSFKGHEQY

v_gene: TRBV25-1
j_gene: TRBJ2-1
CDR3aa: ASSESGGSLNEQF

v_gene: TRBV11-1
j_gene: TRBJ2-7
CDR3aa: ASSLAGVAGAFSYEQY